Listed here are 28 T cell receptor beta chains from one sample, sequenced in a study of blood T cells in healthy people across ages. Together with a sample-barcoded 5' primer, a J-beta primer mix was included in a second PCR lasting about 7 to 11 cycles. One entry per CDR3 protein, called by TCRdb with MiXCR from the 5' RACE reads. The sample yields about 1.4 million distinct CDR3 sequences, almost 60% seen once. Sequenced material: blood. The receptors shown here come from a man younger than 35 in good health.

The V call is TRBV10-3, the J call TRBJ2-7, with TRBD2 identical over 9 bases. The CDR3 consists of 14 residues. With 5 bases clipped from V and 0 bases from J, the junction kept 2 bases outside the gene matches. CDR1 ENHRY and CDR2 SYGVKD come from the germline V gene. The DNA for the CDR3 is TGTGCCATCAGTAGGACTAGCGACTCCTACGAGCAGTACTTC. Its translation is CAISRTSDSYEQYF.

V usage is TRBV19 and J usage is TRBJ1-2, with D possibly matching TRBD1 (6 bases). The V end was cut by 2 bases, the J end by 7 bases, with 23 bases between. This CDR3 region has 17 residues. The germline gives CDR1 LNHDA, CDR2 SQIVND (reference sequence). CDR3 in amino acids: CASSIKSGTRRAGGYTF. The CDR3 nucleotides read TGTGCCAGTAGTATAAAGTCCGGGACACGCCGGGCTGGTGGCTACACCTTC.

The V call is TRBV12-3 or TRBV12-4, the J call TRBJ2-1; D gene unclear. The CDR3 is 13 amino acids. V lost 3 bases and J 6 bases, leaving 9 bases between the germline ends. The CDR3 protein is CASSLKIGNEQFF. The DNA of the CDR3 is TGTGCCAGCAGTTTGAAGATAGGCAATGAGCAGTTCTTC.

The CDR3, as DNA: TGTGCCAGCGGGCTTTTGAGGGTTGGGTTCTTC. This codes for CASGLLRVGFF. This sequence joins TRBV6-1 and TRBJ2-1; the D gene is possibly TRBD2 (5 bases). V lost 8 bases to trimming and J lost 15 bases, with 17 bases between them. Per the germline V gene, CDR1 is MNHNS and CDR2 is SASEGT. This CDR3 has 11 residues.

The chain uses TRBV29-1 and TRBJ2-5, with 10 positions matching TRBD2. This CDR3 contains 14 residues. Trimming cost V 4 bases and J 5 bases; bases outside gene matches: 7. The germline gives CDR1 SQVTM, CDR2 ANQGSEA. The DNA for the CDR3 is TGCAGCGTTGTTCTAGCGGGAGAGGGGGAGACCCAGTACTTC. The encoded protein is CSVVLAGEGETQYF.

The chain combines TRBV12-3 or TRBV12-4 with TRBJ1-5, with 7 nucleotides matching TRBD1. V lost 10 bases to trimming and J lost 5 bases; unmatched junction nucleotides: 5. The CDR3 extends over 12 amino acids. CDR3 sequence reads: CATRTGYQPQHF. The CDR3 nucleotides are TGTGCCACCCGGACAGGCTATCAGCCCCAGCATTTT.

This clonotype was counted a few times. The CDR3 region is CASSQVTGWSETQYF. The CDR3 DNA follows: TGTGCCAGCAGCCAAGTGACTGGATGGTCAGAGACCCAGTACTTC. The V and J genes are TRBV14 and TRBJ2-5; D gene uncertain. V was trimmed by 1 base and J by 4 bases, leaving 13 bases between them. The CDR3 is made up of 15 amino acids. Germline V CDR1 and CDR2: SGHDN, FVKESK.

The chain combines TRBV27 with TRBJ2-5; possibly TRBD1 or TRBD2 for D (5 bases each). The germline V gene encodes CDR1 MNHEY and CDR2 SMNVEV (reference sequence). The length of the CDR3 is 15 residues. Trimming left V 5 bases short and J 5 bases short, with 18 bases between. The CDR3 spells CASSPLTGRLETQYF. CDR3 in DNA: TGTGCCAGCAGTCCACTGACGGGGCGGCTGGAGACCCAGTACTTC.

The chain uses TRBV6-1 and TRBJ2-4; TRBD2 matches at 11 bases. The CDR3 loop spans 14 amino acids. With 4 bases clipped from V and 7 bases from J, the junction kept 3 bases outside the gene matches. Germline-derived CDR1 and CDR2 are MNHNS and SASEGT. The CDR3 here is CASSVAGGPNIQYF. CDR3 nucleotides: TGTGCCAGCAGTGTAGCGGGGGGGCCGAACATTCAGTACTTC.

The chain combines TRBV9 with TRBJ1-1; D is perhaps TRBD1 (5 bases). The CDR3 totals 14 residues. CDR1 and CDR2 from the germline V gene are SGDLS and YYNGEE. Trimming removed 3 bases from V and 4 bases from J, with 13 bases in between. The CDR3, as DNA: TGTGCCAGCAGCGGTCCCCTTGGGGCCACTGAAGCTTTCTTT. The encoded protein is CASSGPLGATEAFF.

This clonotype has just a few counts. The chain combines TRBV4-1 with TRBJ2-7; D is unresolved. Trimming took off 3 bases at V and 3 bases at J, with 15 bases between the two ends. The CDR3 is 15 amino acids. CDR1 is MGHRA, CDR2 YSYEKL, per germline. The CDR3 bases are TGCGCCAGCAGCCAGACTCAAGGGTACAACTACGAGCAGTACTTC. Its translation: CASSQTQGYNYEQYF.

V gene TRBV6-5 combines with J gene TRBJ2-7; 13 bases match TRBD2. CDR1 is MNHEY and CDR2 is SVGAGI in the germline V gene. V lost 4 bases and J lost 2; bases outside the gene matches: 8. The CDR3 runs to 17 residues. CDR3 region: CASSSTSGGYDPYEQYF. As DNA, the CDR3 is TGTGCCAGCAGTTCGACTAGCGGGGGGTACGACCCCTACGAGCAGTACTTC.

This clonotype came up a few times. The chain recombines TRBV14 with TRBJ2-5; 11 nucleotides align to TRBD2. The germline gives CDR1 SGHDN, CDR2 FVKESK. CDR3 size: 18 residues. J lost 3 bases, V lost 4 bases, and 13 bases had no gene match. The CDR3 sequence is CASSPETSGKVTKETQYF. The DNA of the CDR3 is TGTGCCAGCAGCCCTGAGACTAGCGGGAAGGTGACTAAAGAGACCCAGTACTTC.

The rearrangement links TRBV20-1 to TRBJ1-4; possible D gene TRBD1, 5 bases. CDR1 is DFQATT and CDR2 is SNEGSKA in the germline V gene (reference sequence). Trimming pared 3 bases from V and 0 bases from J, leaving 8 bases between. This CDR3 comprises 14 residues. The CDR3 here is CSARGPSTNEKLFF. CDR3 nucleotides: TGCAGTGCTAGGGGGCCCTCAACTAATGAAAAACTGTTTTTT.

CDR3 coding DNA: TGTGCCAGCAGACCGGCCAGGACTAGCGGGATTAGGAATGAGCAGTTCTTC. The encoded protein is CASRPARTSGIRNEQFF. The chain combines TRBV7-9 with TRBJ2-1; 12 bases are shared with TRBD2. This CDR3 region has 17 residues. Germline V gene lookup returns CDR1 SEHNR and CDR2 FQNEAQ (reference sequence). V lost 6 bases and J lost 7; bases outside the gene matches: 13.

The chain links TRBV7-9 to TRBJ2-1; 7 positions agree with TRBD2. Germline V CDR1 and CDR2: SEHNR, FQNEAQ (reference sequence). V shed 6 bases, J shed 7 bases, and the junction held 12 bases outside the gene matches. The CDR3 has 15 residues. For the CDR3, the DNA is TGTGCCAGCAGACCTAGCGGTAACGAATTAAATGAGCAGTTCTTC. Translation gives CASRPSGNELNEQFF.

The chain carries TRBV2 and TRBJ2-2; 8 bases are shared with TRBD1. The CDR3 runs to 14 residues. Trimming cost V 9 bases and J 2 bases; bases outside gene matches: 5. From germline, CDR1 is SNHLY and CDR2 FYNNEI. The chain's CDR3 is CASQGAINTGELFF. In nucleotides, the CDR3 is TGTGCCAGTCAGGGGGCAATCAACACCGGGGAGCTGTTTTTT. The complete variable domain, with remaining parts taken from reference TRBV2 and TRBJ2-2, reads EPEVTQTPSHQVTQMGQEVILRCVPISNHLYFYWYRQILGQKVEFLVSFYNNEISEKSEIFDDQFSVERPDGSNFTLKIRSTKLEDSAMYFCASQGAINTGELFFGEGSRLTVL.

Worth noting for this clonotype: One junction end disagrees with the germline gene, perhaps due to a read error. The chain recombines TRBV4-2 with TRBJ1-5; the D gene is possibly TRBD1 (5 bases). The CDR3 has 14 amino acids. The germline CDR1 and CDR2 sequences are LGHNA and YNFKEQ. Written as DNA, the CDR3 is TGTGCCAGCAGCTTGGGACCCTTAAGATCGCCCCGGCATTTT. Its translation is CASSLGPLRSPRHF.

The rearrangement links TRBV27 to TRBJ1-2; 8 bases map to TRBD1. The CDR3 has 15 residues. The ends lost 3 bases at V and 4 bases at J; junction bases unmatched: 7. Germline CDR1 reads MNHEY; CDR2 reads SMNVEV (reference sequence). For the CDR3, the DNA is TGTGCCAGCAGTTTGGAAGAGACAGGGGCCTATGGCTACACCTTC. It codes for CASSLEETGAYGYTF.

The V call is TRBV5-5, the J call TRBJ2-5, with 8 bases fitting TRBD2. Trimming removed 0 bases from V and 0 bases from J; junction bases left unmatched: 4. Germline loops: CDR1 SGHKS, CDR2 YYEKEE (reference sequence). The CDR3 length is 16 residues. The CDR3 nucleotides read TGTGCCAGCAGCTTGGGAACTAGCGGATACCAAGAGACCCAGTACTTC. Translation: CASSLGTSGYQETQYF.

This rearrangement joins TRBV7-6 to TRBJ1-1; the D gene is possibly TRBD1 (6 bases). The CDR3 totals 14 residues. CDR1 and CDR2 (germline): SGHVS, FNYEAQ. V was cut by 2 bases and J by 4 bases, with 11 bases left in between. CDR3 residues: CASSLRGASTEAFF. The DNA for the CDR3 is TGTGCCAGCAGCTTAAGGGGGGCAAGCACTGAAGCTTTCTTT.

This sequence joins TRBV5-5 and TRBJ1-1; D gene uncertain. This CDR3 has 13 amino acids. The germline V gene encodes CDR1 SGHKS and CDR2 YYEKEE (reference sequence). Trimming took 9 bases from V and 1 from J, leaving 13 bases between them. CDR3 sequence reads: CATTHGRNTEAFF. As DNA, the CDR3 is TGTGCCACCACCCACGGTCGGAACACTGAAGCTTTCTTT. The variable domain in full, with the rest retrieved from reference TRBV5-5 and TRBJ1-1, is DAGVTQSPTHLIKTRGQQVTLRCSPISGHKSVSWYQQVLGQGPQFIFQYYEKEERGRGNFPDRFSARQFPNYSSELNVNALLLGDSALYLCATTHGRNTEAFFGQGTRLTVV.

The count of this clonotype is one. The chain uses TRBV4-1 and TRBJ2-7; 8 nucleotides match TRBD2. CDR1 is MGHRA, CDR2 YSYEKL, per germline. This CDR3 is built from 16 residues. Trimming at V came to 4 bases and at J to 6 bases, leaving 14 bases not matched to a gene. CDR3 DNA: TGCGCCAGCAGCCGCAATACTGCGGGAGGTTCCGGCGAGCAGTACTTC. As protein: CASSRNTAGGSGEQYF.

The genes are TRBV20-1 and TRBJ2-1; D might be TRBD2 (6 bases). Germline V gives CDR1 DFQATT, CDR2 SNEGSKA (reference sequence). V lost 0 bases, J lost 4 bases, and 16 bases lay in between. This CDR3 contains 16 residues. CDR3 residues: CSARDLTGENYNEQFF. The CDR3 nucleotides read TGCAGTGCTAGAGATCTAACGGGAGAAAATTACAATGAGCAGTTCTTC.

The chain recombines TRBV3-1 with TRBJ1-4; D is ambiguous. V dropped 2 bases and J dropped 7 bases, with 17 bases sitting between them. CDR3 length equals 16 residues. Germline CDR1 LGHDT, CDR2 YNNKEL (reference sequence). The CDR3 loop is CASSQRTLRYGEKLFF. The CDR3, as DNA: TGTGCCAGCAGCCAAAGGACGCTCCGTTACGGTGAAAAACTGTTTTTT.

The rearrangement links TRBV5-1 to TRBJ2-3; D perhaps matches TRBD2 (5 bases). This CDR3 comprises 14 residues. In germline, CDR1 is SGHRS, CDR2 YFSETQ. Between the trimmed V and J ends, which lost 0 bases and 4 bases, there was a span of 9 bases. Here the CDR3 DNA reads TGCGCCAGCAGCTTGGGGACTTACTCAGATACGCAGTATTTT. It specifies CASSLGTYSDTQYF. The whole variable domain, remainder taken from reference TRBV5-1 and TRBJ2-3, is KAGVTQTPRYLIKTRGQQVTLSCSPISGHRSVSWYQQTPGQGLQFLFEYFSETQRNKGNFPGRFSGRQFSNSRSEMNVSTLELGDSALYLCASSLGTYSDTQYFGPGTRLTVL.

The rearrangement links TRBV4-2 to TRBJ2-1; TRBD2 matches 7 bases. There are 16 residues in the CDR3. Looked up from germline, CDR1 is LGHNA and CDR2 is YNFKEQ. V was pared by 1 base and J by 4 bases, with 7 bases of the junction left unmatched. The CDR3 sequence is CASSQARSSGYNEQFF. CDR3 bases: TGTGCCAGCAGCCAAGCTAGGAGTAGCGGGTACAATGAGCAGTTCTTC.

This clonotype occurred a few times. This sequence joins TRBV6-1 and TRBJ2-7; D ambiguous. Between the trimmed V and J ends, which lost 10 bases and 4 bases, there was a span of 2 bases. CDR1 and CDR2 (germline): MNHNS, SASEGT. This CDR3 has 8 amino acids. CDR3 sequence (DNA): TGTGCCACTTACGAGCAGTACTTC. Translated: CATYEQYF.